This T cell receptor beta chain was profiled in a study of identical twins. From the 5' RACE reads, TCRdb called clonotypes with MiXCR, one entry per CDR3 protein. The data show 430,000 or so distinct CDR3 sequences, roughly a quarter seen once. The CDR3 has 15 residues. Germline-derived CDR1 and CDR2 are LGHDT and YNNKEL (reference sequence). Note on this clonotype: Compared with germline, one end of the junction differs, possibly owing to a read error.

The data were also submitted as part of a second study, on T cells expressing NK-cell markers.

This sequence joins TRBV3-1 and TRBJ2-7, with D hard to call. What was sequenced was CD4+ T cells sorted from blood. This clonotype was obtained from a young woman in good health. The CDR3 reads CGSSQDLTASYEQYF. The DNA of the CDR3 is TGTGGCAGCAGCCAAGATTTAACAGCATCCTACGAGCAGTACTTC.